The present entry profiles one T cell receptor beta chain with its context. Using immunoSEQ multiplex PCR, the repertoire was profiled, and TCRdb retains in-frame clones only, with some absent. The sample carries 30,000 to 40,000 clones, about nine tenths recorded once. The data stem from a study of OX40 agonist ivuxolimab in advanced cancers. Turning to the study itself: An agonistic human IgG2 monoclonal antibody against OX40 (CD134) was given. Every 2 weeks, ivuxolimab was infused into the patients intravenously at between 0.01 and 10 mg/kg.

The CDR3 is made up of 14 amino acids. Germline CDR1 reads MNHEY; CDR2 reads SMNVEV (reference sequence). V shed 6 bases and J shed 5 bases, with 13 bases lying between them. A history of autoimmune disease or systemic immunosuppression excluded patients. The timepoints at which blood was sampled were baseline, cycle 4 day 1, and cycle 7 day 1. The sequenced sample was CD4+ or CD8+ T cells sorted from blood, obtained in a trial of the OX40 agonist ivuxolimab. The origin of this receptor is an adult with an advanced solid tumor such as melanoma, head and neck, liver or kidney cancer. This sequence joins TRBV27 and TRBJ2-2; D is possibly TRBD1 (5 bases). CDR3 DNA: TGTGCCAGCAGGGGTCTTGGGGCAACCGGGGAGCTGTTTTTT. The encoded protein is CASRGLGATGELFF.